This TCR beta chain was captured in a study of blood T cell repertoires in COVID-19. Overall study context: Acute and convalescent COVID-19 specimens originated in the United States, Italy and Spain. T cells, B-cell-depleted T cells, or PBMCs supplied cDNA or gDNA.

The count of this clone is one. The authors' processing: Reference gene primers were amplified, and this amplification served to estimate nucleated cell counts. The protocol was immunoSEQ multiplex PCR, while the TCRdb copy is restricted to in-frame clones and leaves out a portion. That table furnishes V, J and clone size, whereas the DNA furnished D and trimming. The data contain some 71,000 clones, 70% to 90% of them seen just once; the ten biggest clones take up 1.5% to 2.5%. The CDR3 extends over 13 amino acids. The germline CDR1 and CDR2 sequences are SGHVS and FQNEAQ. V was shortened by 0 bases and J by 10 bases, with 9 bases between the two germline ends.

The gene calls are TRBV7-8 and TRBJ1-4; tentatively, D is TRBD1 (6 bases). The sample comprised peripheral blood. This receptor was identified in a young man with acute or convalescent COVID-19. Here the CDR3 reads CASSLALGGKLFF. For the CDR3, the DNA is TGTGCCAGCAGCTTAGCGCTAGGGGGAAAACTGTTTTTT.